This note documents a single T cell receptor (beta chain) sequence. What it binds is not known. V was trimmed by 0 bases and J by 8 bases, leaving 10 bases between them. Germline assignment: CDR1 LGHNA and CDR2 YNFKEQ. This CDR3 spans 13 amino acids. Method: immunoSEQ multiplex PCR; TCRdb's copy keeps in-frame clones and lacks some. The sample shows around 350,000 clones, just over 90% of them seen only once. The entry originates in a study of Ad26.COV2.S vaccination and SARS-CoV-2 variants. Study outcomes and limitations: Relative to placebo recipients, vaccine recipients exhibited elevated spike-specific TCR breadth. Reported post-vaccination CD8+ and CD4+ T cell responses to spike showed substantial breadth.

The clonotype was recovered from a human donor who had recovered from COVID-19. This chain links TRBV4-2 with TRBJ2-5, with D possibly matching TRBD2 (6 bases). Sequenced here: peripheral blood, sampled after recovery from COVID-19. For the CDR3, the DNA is TGTGCCAGCAGCCAAGAGGGGGGTACAACCCAGTACTTC. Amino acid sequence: CASSQEGGTTQYF.